Presented here are 23 T cell receptor beta chains from one specimen sequenced in a study of T cells in Graves' hyperthyroidism and ophthalmopathy. The CDR3 regions of TCR beta were amplified from RNA transcripts. The HTBI primer set served for first-round RT-PCR of the TCR CDR3. One entry per CDR3 protein, called by TCRdb with MiXCR from the multiplex PCR reads. The profile shows 500,000 to 650,000 distinct CDR3 sequences, about a sixth of them singletons. The sequenced sample was blood. These receptors were obtained from a woman aged 18-29 years with Graves' ophthalmopathy.

A few counts support this clonotype. The rearrangement links TRBV30 to TRBJ2-1; possibly TRBD2 for D (5 bases). CDR1 GTSNPN and CDR2 SVGIG come from the germline V gene (reference sequence). Trimming left V 3 bases short and J 6 bases short, with 15 bases between. This CDR3 spans 14 amino acids. The CDR3 region is CAWRGTGMGNEQFF. As DNA, the CDR3 is TGTGCCTGGAGAGGAACGGGGATGGGCAATGAGCAGTTCTTC.

The gene calls are TRBV12-3 or TRBV12-4 and TRBJ2-3; a weak D match, TRBD2 (6 bases). Trimming stripped 4 bases from V and 8 bases from J, with 7 bases between. The CDR3 spans 11 residues. This CDR3 is CASSWRGTQYF. The DNA for the CDR3 is TGTGCCAGCAGTTGGCGGGGTACGCAGTATTTT.

This clonotype was found many times. The rearrangement links TRBV3-1 to TRBJ2-1; D unclear. V was clipped by 1 base and J by 6 bases, with 10 bases between them. The CDR3 extends over 14 amino acids. Germline V gives CDR1 LGHDT, CDR2 YNNKEL (reference sequence). The CDR3 DNA reads as TGTGCCAGCAGCCAAGGCAGCATATCCAATGAGCAGTTCTTC. Protein product: CASSQGSISNEQFF.

There are many counts of this clonotype. The J gene is TRBJ2-1, the V gene TRBV30; D is possibly TRBD2 (5 bases). Germline V gives CDR1 GTSNPN, CDR2 SVGIG (reference sequence). The V and J ends lost 5 bases and 5 bases respectively, with 13 bases between them. This CDR3 comprises 13 residues. The CDR3 nucleotides are TGTGCCTGGGGCTTACTAGTGAACAATGAGCAGTTCTTC. Its protein is CAWGLLVNNEQFF.

This clonotype was counted between two and nine times. The chain is built from TRBV4-3 and TRBJ1-1; tentatively, D is TRBD1 (5 bases). The CDR3 totals 16 residues. In germline, CDR1 is LGHNA, CDR2 YSLEER. Trimming pared 0 bases from V and 0 bases from J, leaving 11 bases between. Written as DNA, the CDR3 is TGCGCCAGCAGCCAAGATTCCGGGACGGTGAACACTGAAGCTTTCTTT. It yields the protein CASSQDSGTVNTEAFF.

Many counts were recorded for this clonotype. The chain combines TRBV30 with TRBJ2-7, with TRBD1 matching 8 bases. The trim removed 6 bases at V and 1 base at J, leaving 5 bases unmatched. Germline-derived CDR1 and CDR2 are GTSNPN and SVGIG (reference sequence). This CDR3 is 13 amino acids long. CDR3 loop: CACATGGSYEQYF. The CDR3 DNA reads as TGTGCCTGCGCAACAGGGGGGTCCTACGAGCAGTACTTC.

This clonotype was detected many times. This chain connects TRBV11-3 to TRBJ2-1, with D maybe TRBD2 (7 bases). CDR3 length: 14 residues. From germline, CDR1 is SGHNT and CDR2 YENEEA. The ends were cut back, 3 bases at V and 6 bases at J, with 12 bases in the middle. The DNA for the CDR3 is TGTGCCAGCAGCTTTGACGGGGGGCCCAATGAGCAGTTCTTC. Translating gives CASSFDGGPNEQFF.

Many counts were recorded for this clonotype. The genes are TRBV20-1 and TRBJ2-7, with 7 bases matching TRBD2. Per the germline V gene, CDR1 is DFQATT and CDR2 is SNEGSKA (reference sequence). The CDR3 consists of 12 residues. J lost 7 bases, V lost 3 bases, and 6 bases had no gene match. CDR3 in DNA: TGCAGTGCTAGCCCCGGCGGGGGAGAGCAGTACTTC. Protein: CSASPGGGEQYF.

CDR3 in DNA: TGTGCCAGCAGCTTCTCTATCCTGAACACCGGGGAGCTGTTTTTT. As protein: CASSFSILNTGELFF. The J gene is TRBJ2-2, the V gene TRBV7-6, with no clear D. The CDR3 is 15 residues long. Per germline, CDR1 SGHVS and CDR2 FNYEAQ. Trimming stripped 3 bases from V and 1 base from J, with 9 bases between.

The sample holds many counts of this clonotype. The V and J genes are TRBV20-1 and TRBJ1-1; D not certain. The V gene's germline CDR1 is DFQATT and CDR2 SNEGSKA (reference sequence). The CDR3 sequence is 14 residues long. V gave up 1 base and J gave up 1 base, with 10 bases separating them. The CDR3 protein is CSARVGAWNTEAFF. The CDR3 bases are TGCAGTGCTAGAGTAGGAGCGTGGAACACTGAAGCTTTCTTT.

The chain couples TRBV6-1 to TRBJ2-7; tentative D call: TRBD1 (6 bases). The V end lost 2 bases, the J end lost 9 bases, and 11 bases lay between the germline ends. This CDR3 region has 12 residues. Germline loops: CDR1 MNHNS, CDR2 SASEGT. The CDR3 DNA is TGTGCCAGCAGTGAAATTACAGGGATGCAGTACTTC. Protein sequence: CASSEITGMQYF.

This clonotype was found many times. The chain carries TRBV20-1 and TRBJ2-7; no clear D. Trimming cost V 5 bases and J 0 bases, with 17 bases left between them. The germline CDR1 and CDR2 sequences are DFQATT and SNEGSKA (reference sequence). This CDR3 has 15 amino acids. The CDR3 bases are TGCAGTGCTCGGATTCTAGTGACGATCTCCTACGAGCAGTACTTC. Protein: CSARILVTISYEQYF.

This chain uses TRBV5-6 with TRBJ2-3; D not certain. V was cut by 0 bases and J by 6 bases, with 8 bases left in between. This CDR3 is 13 amino acids long. Germline assignment: CDR1 SGHDT and CDR2 YYEEEE. The CDR3 loop is CASSLGAGDTQYF. The CDR3 DNA reads as TGTGCCAGCAGCTTGGGGGCCGGGGATACGCAGTATTTT.

As for this clonotype: At one boundary the junction diverges from the germline segment, which might be a read error. This chain connects TRBV28 to TRBJ1-5; the D is unclear. The CDR3 spans 14 residues. Germline CDR1 and CDR2: MDHEN and SYDVKM. CDR3: CASSPLYSNQPRHF. Here the CDR3 DNA reads TGTGCCAGCAGCCCTCTATATAGCAATCAGCCCCGGCATTTT.

The V call is TRBV30, the J call TRBJ2-5, with TRBD1 identical over 10 bases. With 4 bases clipped from V and 2 bases from J, the junction kept 4 bases outside the gene matches. The CDR3 is 14 residues long. CDR1 GTSNPN and CDR2 SVGIG come from the germline V gene (reference sequence). The DNA of the CDR3 is TGTGCCTGGACGGGACAGGGGCCGCAAGAGACCCAGTACTTC. Protein product: CAWTGQGPQETQYF.

This clonotype was picked up many times. The rearrangement links TRBV2 to TRBJ1-1, with D possibly being TRBD1 (6 bases). Trimming cost V 5 bases and J 1 base, with 8 bases left between them. Looked up from germline, CDR1 is SNHLY and CDR2 is FYNNEI. The CDR3 has 13 amino acids. CDR3 bases: TGTGCCAGCAGTAGGGACAAGAACACTGAAGCTTTCTTT. Amino acids: CASSRDKNTEAFF.

This clonotype has at least ten counts. This chain links TRBV27 with TRBJ1-1, with 10 bases fitting TRBD1. This CDR3 contains 17 residues. The germline V gene has CDR1 MNHEY and CDR2 SMNVEV (reference sequence). V shed 5 bases, J shed 0 bases, and the junction held 9 bases outside the gene matches. The CDR3, as DNA: TGTGCCAGCAGTCTGGCCGGGACAGGGGATGTGAACACTGAAGCTTTCTTT. This encodes CASSLAGTGDVNTEAFF.

Turning to this clonotype: With a much larger clone just one base away, this may be a read error. V is TRBV28 and J is TRBJ2-5, with 9 bases matching TRBD1. There are 15 residues in the CDR3. Germline loops: CDR1 MDHEN, CDR2 SYDVKM. V lost 8 bases to trimming and J lost 5 bases; unmatched junction nucleotides: 12. The CDR3 reads CASGPFRTGDETQYF. The CDR3 DNA reads TGTGCCAGCGGTCCGTTCAGGACAGGGGATGAGACCCAGTACTTC. The whole variable domain, remainder taken from reference TRBV28 and TRBJ2-5, is DVKVTQSSRYLVKRTGEKVFLECVQDMDHENMFWYRQDPGLGLRLIYFSYDVKMKEKGDIPEGYSVSREKKERFSLILESASTNQTSMYLCASGPFRTGDETQYFGPGTRLLVL.

The chain employs TRBV6-1 and TRBJ2-7; 9 bases match TRBD1. In germline, CDR1 is MNHNS, CDR2 SASEGT. The ends lost 1 base at V and 2 bases at J; junction bases unmatched: 0. The CDR3 has 14 residues. CDR3 DNA sequence: TGTGCCAGCAGTGAAGGACAGGGGGCCTACGAGCAGTACTTC. The encoded protein is CASSEGQGAYEQYF.

The V call is TRBV6-1, the J call TRBJ2-3; 11 bases fit TRBD2. Germline V gene data show CDR1 as MNHNS and CDR2 as SASEGT. This CDR3 is built from 16 residues. J lost 3 bases, V lost 3 bases, and 5 bases had no gene match. In nucleotides, the CDR3 is TGTGCCAGCAGTGAGGGGGGACTAGCGGCAACAGATACGCAGTATTTT. It yields the protein CASSEGGLAATDTQYF.

The CDR3 bases are TGTGCCAGCTCACCGGACCTAGACGGCGGGGAGCTGTTTTTT. Translation: CASSPDLDGGELFF. The chain uses TRBV18 and TRBJ2-2; D is unclear. V was pared by 3 bases and J by 7 bases, with 12 bases between. This CDR3 comprises 14 residues. Per the germline V gene, CDR1 is KGHSH and CDR2 is LQKENI.

This clonotype was seen many times. This rearrangement joins TRBV3-1 to TRBJ2-5; D assignment may be TRBD1 or TRBD2 (5 bases each). Trimming took off 5 bases at V and 3 bases at J, with 19 bases between the two ends. The CDR3 has 16 residues. The germline gives CDR1 LGHDT, CDR2 YNNKEL (reference sequence). The CDR3 reads CASSTAGTGRKETQYF. The CDR3 coding sequence is TGTGCCAGCAGCACCGCCGGGACGGGACGGAAAGAGACCCAGTACTTC.

This clonotype was counted between two and nine times. The V call is TRBV5-8, the J call TRBJ1-5; no definite D call. This CDR3 comprises 19 residues. CDR1 and CDR2 from the germline V gene are SGHTS and YDEGEE. Between the trimmed V and J ends, which lost 0 bases and 5 bases, there was a span of 24 bases. The CDR3 DNA reads as TGTGCCAGCAGCTTGGAGGCGGTATGGGGAGGGTTTAGGGATCAGCCCCAGCATTTT. Its protein is CASSLEAVWGGFRDQPQHF.